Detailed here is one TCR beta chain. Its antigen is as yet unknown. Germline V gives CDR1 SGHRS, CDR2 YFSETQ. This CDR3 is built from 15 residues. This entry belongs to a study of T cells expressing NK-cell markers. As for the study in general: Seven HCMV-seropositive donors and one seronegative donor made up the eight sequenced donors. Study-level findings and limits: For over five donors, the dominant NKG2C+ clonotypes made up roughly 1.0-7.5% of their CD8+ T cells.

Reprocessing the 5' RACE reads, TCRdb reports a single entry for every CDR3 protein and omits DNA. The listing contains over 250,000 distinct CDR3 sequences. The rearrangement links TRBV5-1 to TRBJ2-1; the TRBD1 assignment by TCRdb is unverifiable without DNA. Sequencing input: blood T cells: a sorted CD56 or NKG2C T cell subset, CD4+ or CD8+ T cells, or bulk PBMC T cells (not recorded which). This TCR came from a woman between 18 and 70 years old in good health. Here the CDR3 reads CASSLLVTGNNEQFF. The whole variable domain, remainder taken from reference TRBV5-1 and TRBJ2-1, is KAGVTQTPRYLIKTRGQQVTLSCSPISGHRSVSWYQQTPGQGLQFLFEYFSETQRNKGNFPGRFSGRQFSNSRSEMNVSTLELGDSALYLCASSLLVTGNNEQFFGPGTRLTVL.